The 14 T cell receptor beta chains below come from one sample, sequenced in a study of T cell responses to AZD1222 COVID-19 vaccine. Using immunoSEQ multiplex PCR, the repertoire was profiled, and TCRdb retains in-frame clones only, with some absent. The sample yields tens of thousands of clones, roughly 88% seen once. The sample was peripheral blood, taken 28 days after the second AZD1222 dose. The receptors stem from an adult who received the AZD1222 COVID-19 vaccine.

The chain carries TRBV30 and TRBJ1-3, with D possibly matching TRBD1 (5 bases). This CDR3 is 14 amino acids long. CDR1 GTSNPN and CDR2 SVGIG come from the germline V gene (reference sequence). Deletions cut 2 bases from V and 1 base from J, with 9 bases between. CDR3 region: CAWSKAGSGNTIYF. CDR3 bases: TGTGCCTGGAGTAAGGCAGGGTCTGGAAACACCATATATTTT.

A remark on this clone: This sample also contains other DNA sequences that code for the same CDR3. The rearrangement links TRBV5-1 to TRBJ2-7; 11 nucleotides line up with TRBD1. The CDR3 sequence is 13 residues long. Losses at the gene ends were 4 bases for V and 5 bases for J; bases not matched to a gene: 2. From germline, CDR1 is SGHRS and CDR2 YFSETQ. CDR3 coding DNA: TGCGCCAGCAGCCCGGGACAGGGGGACGAGCAGTACTTC. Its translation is CASSPGQGDEQYF. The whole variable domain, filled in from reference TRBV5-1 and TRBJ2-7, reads KAGVTQTPRYLIKTRGQQVTLSCSPISGHRSVSWYQQTPGQGLQFLFEYFSETQRNKGNFPGRFSGRQFSNSRSEMNVSTLELGDSALYLCASSPGQGDEQYFGPGTRLTVT.

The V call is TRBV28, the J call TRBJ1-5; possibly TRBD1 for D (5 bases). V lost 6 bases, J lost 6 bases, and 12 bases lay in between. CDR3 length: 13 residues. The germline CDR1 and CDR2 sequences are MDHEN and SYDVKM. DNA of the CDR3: TGTGCCAGCAGGGCTGGACAAAGTCAGCCCCAGCATTTT. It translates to CASRAGQSQPQHF.

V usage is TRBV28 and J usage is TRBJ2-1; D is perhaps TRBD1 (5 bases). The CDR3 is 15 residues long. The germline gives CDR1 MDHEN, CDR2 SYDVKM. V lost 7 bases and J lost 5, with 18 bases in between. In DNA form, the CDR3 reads TGTGCCAGCACCCAGGTGACAGCAGACCACAATGAGCAGTTCTTC. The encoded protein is CASTQVTADHNEQFF.

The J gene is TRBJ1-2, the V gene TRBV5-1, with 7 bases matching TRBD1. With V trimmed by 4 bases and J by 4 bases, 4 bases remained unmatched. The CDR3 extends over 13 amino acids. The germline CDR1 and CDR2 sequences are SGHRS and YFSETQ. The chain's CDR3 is CASSPTGTYGYTF. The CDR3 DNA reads TGCGCCAGCAGCCCGACAGGGACCTATGGCTACACCTTC.

In nucleotides, the CDR3 is TGTGCCAGCAAAGTCAATCAGCCCCAGCATTTT. This translates into CASKVNQPQHF. V is TRBV6-5 and J is TRBJ1-5; D is unresolved. The CDR3 is 11 residues long. The ends were cut back, 7 bases at V and 3 bases at J, with 4 bases in the middle. CDR1 is MNHEY, CDR2 SVGAGI, per germline.

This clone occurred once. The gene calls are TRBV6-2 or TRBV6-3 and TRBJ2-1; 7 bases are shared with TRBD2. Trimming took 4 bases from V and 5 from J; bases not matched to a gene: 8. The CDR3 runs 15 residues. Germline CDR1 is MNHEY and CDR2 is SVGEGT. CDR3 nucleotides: TGTGCCAGCAGTTCCCCGGCGGGAGAGAACAATGAGCAGTTCTTC. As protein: CASSSPAGENNEQFF.

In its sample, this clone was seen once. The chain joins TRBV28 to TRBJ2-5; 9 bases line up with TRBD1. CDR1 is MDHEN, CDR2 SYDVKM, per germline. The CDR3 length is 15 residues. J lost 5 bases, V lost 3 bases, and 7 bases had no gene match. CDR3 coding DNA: TGTGCCAGCAGTTTGTCGACAGGGGGGTTCGAGACCCAGTACTTC. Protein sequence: CASSLSTGGFETQYF. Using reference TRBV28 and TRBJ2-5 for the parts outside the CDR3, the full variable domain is DVKVTQSSRYLVKRTGEKVFLECVQDMDHENMFWYRQDPGLGLRLIYFSYDVKMKEKGDIPEGYSVSREKKERFSLILESASTNQTSMYLCASSLSTGGFETQYFGPGTRLLVL.

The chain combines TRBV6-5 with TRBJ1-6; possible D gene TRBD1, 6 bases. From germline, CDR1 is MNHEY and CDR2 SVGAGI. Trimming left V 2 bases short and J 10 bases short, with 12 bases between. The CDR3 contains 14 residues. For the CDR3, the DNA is TGTGCCAGCAGTTACCAACAGGGTGTCTCACCCCTCCACTTT. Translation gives CASSYQQGVSPLHF.

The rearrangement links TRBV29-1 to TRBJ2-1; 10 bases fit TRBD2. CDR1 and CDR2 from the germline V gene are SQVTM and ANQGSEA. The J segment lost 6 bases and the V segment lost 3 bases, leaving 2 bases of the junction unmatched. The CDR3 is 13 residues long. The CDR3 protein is CSVEASGSNEQFF. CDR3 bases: TGCAGCGTTGAGGCTAGCGGGAGCAATGAGCAGTTCTTC.

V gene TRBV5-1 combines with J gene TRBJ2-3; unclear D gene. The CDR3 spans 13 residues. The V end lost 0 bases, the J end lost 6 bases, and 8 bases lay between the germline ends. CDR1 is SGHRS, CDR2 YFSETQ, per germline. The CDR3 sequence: CASSLDLGDTQYF. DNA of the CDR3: TGCGCCAGCAGCTTGGACCTCGGGGATACGCAGTATTTT.

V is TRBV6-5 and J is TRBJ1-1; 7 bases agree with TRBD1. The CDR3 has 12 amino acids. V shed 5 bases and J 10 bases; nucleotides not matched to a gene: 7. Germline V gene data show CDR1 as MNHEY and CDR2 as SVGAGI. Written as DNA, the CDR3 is TGTGCCAGCAGTACTGGACAGGACCGAGCTTTCTTT. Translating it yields CASSTGQDRAFF.

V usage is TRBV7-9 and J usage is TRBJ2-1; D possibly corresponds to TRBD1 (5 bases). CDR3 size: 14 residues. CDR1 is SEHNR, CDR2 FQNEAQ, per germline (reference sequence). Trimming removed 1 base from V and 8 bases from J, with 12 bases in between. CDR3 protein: CASSLDAGIDEQFF. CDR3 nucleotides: TGTGCCAGCAGCTTAGATGCAGGGATTGATGAGCAGTTCTTC.

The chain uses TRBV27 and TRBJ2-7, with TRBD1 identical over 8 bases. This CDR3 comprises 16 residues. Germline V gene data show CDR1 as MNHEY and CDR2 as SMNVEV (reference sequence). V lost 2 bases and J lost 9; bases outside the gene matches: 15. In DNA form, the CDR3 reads TGTGCCAGCAGTTTACGGTCGGGACAGGTCCTACGTGGGCAGTACTTC. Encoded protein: CASSLRSGQVLRGQYF.